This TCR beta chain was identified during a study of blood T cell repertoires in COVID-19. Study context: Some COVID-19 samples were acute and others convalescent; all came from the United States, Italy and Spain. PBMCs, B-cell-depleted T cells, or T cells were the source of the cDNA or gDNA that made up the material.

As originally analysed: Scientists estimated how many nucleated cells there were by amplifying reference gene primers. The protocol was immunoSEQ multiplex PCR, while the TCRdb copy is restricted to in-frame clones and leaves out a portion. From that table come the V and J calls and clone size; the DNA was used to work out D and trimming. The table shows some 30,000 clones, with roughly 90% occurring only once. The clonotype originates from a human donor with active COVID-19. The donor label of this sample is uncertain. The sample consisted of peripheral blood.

The CDR3 coding sequence is TGCGCCAGCAGCCAGGGACTAGTCACAGATACGCAGTATTTT. Protein: CASSQGLVTDTQYF. This chain joins TRBV4-3 and TRBJ2-3; the match to TRBD2 covers 8 bases. Germline loops: CDR1 LGHNA, CDR2 YSLEER. This CDR3 is built from 14 residues. Losses at the gene ends were 3 bases for V and 2 bases for J; bases not matched to a gene: 1.